This paragraph reports one T cell receptor beta chain. Trimming shortened V by 8 bases and J by 5 bases, and 15 bases separated the two germline ends. Germline CDR1 and CDR2: GTSNPN and SVGIG (reference sequence). The CDR3 spans 12 residues. Source study methods: Reference gene primer amplification gave nucleated cell count estimates. Profiled with immunoSEQ multiplex PCR; TCRdb holds only in-frame clones, not every one. V, J and clone size were drawn from that table, and D and trimming were deduced from the DNA. The profile shows about 180,000 clones, about 82% of them singletons. The sample belongs to a study of blood T cell repertoires in COVID-19. Turning to the study itself: Spain, Italy and the United States supplied samples that represented acute and convalescent COVID-19. The analysed material was cDNA or gDNA that came from T cells, B-cell-depleted T cells, or PBMCs.

Sequences were obtained from peripheral blood. This TCR came from a man between 65 and 85 years old with active or convalescent COVID-19. This rearrangement joins TRBV30 to TRBJ1-1, with D perhaps matching TRBD1 (5 bases). CDR3 nucleotide sequence: TGTGCCCACCGCGTGGGGCTTACTGAAGCTTTCTTT. Translated: CAHRVGLTEAFF.